Given below is one TCR beta chain in context. Its antigen is undetermined. This sample was included in a study of vaccination and CD4 T cells after COVID-19. The Oncomine TCR Beta short-read assay was applied to DNA of cultured CD4+ T cells. The authors extracted genomic DNA from cultured CD4+ T cells. TCRdb used MiXCR to reprocess the PCR reads, holding one entry per CDR3 protein. The data show about 19,000 distinct CDR3 sequences, 45% to 60% seen once. Treatment meaning: roughly 10-day PBMC culture with coronavirus spike peptide pools or control peptides (ViraFEST assay). ViraFEST stimulated the growth of antigen-specific T cells using peptide pools and subsequently profiled their TCRs by sequencing. The origin of this receptor is a human donor who had recovered from COVID-19. The sequences come from CD4+ T cells from blood, cultured in vitro, collected after SARS-CoV-2 vaccination.

The CDR3 DNA sequence: TGTGCCAGCAGCCTCAACGACTACGAGCAGTACTTC. This codes for CASSLNDYEQYF. The chain is built from TRBV7-2 and TRBJ2-7; D remains ambiguous. The CDR3 consists of 12 residues. Germline assignment: CDR1 SGHTA and CDR2 FQGNSA. The V and J ends lost 5 bases and 3 bases respectively, with 8 bases between them.